These 16 T cell receptor beta chains came from one sample sequenced in a study of identical twins. TCRdb ran MiXCR on the 5' RACE reads and lists one entry per CDR3 protein. The sample has just over 500,000 distinct CDR3 sequences, around 20% seen once; the top ten hold around 1%. In addition, the sample was reused for a study of T cells expressing NK-cell markers.

Sequences were obtained from CD4+ T cells sorted from blood. These receptors were collected from a woman aged 18-29 years in good health.

This clonotype was recorded a few times. V usage is TRBV20-1 and J usage is TRBJ1-1; D is ambiguous. This CDR3 has 13 amino acids. CDR1 DFQATT and CDR2 SNEGSKA come from the germline V gene (reference sequence). Trimming took off 3 bases at V and 1 base at J, with 9 bases between the two ends. The CDR3 region is CSASKGANTEAFF. CDR3 DNA sequence: TGCAGTGCTAGTAAGGGCGCGAACACTGAAGCTTTCTTT.

This clonotype has a handful of counts. The rearrangement uses TRBV5-1 and TRBJ2-7, with D perhaps TRBD2 (7 bases). CDR3 length: 15 residues. The V and J ends lost 1 base and 2 bases respectively, with 13 bases between them. CDR1 and CDR2 from the germline V gene are SGHRS and YFSETQ. CDR3 region: CASSLLRGAAYEQYF. The CDR3 DNA reads TGCGCCAGCAGCTTGTTACGGGGGGCCGCCTACGAGCAGTACTTC. The variable domain in full, with the rest retrieved from reference TRBV5-1 and TRBJ2-7, is KAGVTQTPRYLIKTRGQQVTLSCSPISGHRSVSWYQQTPGQGLQFLFEYFSETQRNKGNFPGRFSGRQFSNSRSEMNVSTLELGDSALYLCASSLLRGAAYEQYFGPGTRLTVT.

This clonotype has more than one count but fewer than ten. V usage is TRBV29-1 and J usage is TRBJ2-5; unclear D gene. V lost 8 bases and J lost 4, with 11 bases in between. CDR1 and CDR2 (germline): SQVTM, ANQGSEA. There are 11 residues in the CDR3. The CDR3 loop reads CSPLFRETQYF. The DNA of the CDR3 is TGCAGCCCGCTCTTTCGAGAGACCCAGTACTTC.

This clonotype was counted many times. The chain couples TRBV20-1 to TRBJ1-1; D is undetermined. Germline V gene sequence: CDR1 DFQATT, CDR2 SNEGSKA (reference sequence). The CDR3 runs to 14 residues. V was shortened by 2 bases and J by 8 bases, with 18 bases between the two germline ends. CDR3: CSARTQGLRSEAFF. CDR3 DNA sequence: TGCAGTGCTAGAACTCAAGGGCTTCGGTCCGAAGCTTTCTTT.

The chain uses TRBV6-5 and TRBJ1-2; D unresolved. In germline, CDR1 is MNHEY, CDR2 SVGAGI. Trimming removed 4 bases at V and 0 bases at J, with 12 bases between. The CDR3 consists of 15 residues. CDR3 DNA sequence: TGTGCCAGCAGTTCCCCCTCGACGGCTAACTATGGCTACACCTTC. Protein product: CASSSPSTANYGYTF.

This clonotype was picked up a small number of times. In DNA form, the CDR3 reads TGTGCCAGCAGCTTGTTGAACAGGGACACAGATACGCAGTATTTT. Its protein is CASSLLNRDTDTQYF. The V call is TRBV5-6, the J call TRBJ2-3, with D tentatively TRBD1 (6 bases). This CDR3 comprises 15 residues. Germline V gene lookup returns CDR1 SGHDT and CDR2 YYEEEE. V lost 1 base and J 2 bases, leaving 11 bases between the germline ends.

This clonotype has only a few counts. This chain connects TRBV6-2 or TRBV6-3 to TRBJ2-7; D is ambiguous. There are 13 residues in the CDR3. From germline, CDR1 is MNHEY and CDR2 SVGEGT. Trimming took off 10 bases at V and 4 bases at J, with 17 bases between the two ends. CDR3 DNA: TGTGCCACAACTACCCGGGCCCTATACGAGCAGTACTTC. Protein: CATTTRALYEQYF.

This clonotype has ten or more counts. The rearrangement joins TRBV12-3 or TRBV12-4 to TRBJ2-7; TRBD2 might be the D (6 bases). The CDR3 sequence is 11 residues long. V gave up 7 bases and J gave up 6 bases, with 10 bases separating them. The CDR3 nucleotides are TGTGCCAGCACGGTCGGGGGCGAGCAGTACTTC. Residues: CASTVGGEQYF.

This clonotype was found a few times. The DNA of the CDR3 is TGTGCCAGCAGCCAAAGGGGCGGGAGGGCCCGAACCGGGGAGCTGTTTTTT. It translates to CASSQRGGRARTGELFF. The chain couples TRBV12-3 or TRBV12-4 to TRBJ2-2; 9 bases map to TRBD2. The V segment lost 6 bases and the J segment 5 bases; nucleotides outside the gene matches: 13. There are 17 residues in the CDR3.

This clonotype was seen more than once but under ten times. The gene calls are TRBV5-1 and TRBJ2-3; TRBD2 matches 7 bases. Germline values: CDR1 SGHRS, CDR2 YFSETQ. V trimming: 2 bases; J trimming: 3 bases; junction bases outside the gene matches: 9. CDR3 size: 16 residues. For the CDR3, the DNA is TGCGCCAGCAGCTTCCGGGGGGAGGAAGTGACAGATACGCAGTATTTT. It is translated as CASSFRGEEVTDTQYF.

The table lists this clonotype with a few counts. V gene TRBV20-1 combines with J gene TRBJ2-7; D is undetermined. Per the germline V gene, CDR1 is DFQATT and CDR2 is SNEGSKA (reference sequence). V lost 4 bases to trimming and J lost 5 bases, with 15 bases between them. The CDR3 spans 13 residues. The CDR3 nucleotides read TGCAGTGCTACTCGGAACGTCCCCAACGAGCAGTACTTC. Amino acid sequence: CSATRNVPNEQYF.

The gene calls are TRBV14 and TRBJ1-1; D remains ambiguous. This CDR3 is 14 amino acids long. The V gene lost 0 bases and the J gene lost 7 bases, with 12 bases spanning the gap. Germline V gene data show CDR1 as SGHDN and CDR2 as FVKESK. This chain's CDR3 is CASSQDWSALEAFF. CDR3 nucleotides: TGTGCCAGCAGCCAAGATTGGTCGGCGCTTGAAGCTTTCTTT.

V usage is TRBV5-1 and J usage is TRBJ2-6; D gene ambiguous. Trimming stripped 1 base from V and 0 bases from J, with 8 bases between. The CDR3 sequence is 16 residues long. The germline V gene encodes CDR1 SGHRS and CDR2 YFSETQ. The CDR3 region has the DNA TGCGCCAGCAGCTTGAGGGTTAACTCTGGGGCCAACGTCCTGACTTTC. Residues: CASSLRVNSGANVLTF.

This clonotype has only a few counts. The chain employs TRBV5-1 and TRBJ2-2; 12 bases align to TRBD2. Trimming cost V 7 bases and J 6 bases; bases outside gene matches: 7. Germline V gives CDR1 SGHRS, CDR2 YFSETQ. CDR3 size: 15 residues. CDR3 protein: CASCSTSGGSGELFF. In DNA, the CDR3 is TGCGCCAGCTGCTCCACTAGCGGGGGGTCCGGGGAGCTGTTTTTT.

The chain uses TRBV12-3 or TRBV12-4 and TRBJ1-3; tentative D call: TRBD1 (6 bases). Between the trimmed V and J ends, which lost 6 bases and 2 bases, there was a span of 14 bases. This CDR3 is 15 amino acids long. CDR3 sequence: CASSPQGFAGNTIYF. The CDR3 coding sequence is TGTGCCAGCAGCCCACAGGGTTTCGCTGGAAACACCATATATTTT.

This clonotype was observed at least ten times. V usage is TRBV7-2 and J usage is TRBJ2-7, with D hard to call. Trimming took off 1 base at V and 4 bases at J, with 5 bases between the two ends. The germline V gene has CDR1 SGHTA and CDR2 FQGNSA. The CDR3 totals 12 residues. The CDR3 spells CASSLVRYEQYF. In nucleotides, the CDR3 is TGTGCCAGCAGCTTAGTCCGTTACGAGCAGTACTTC. Complete variable domain (other parts from reference TRBV7-2 and TRBJ2-7): GAGVSQSPSNKVTEKGKDVELRCDPISGHTALYWYRQSLGQGLEFLIYFQGNSAPDKSGLPSDRFSAERTGGSVSTLTIQRTQQEDSAVYLCASSLVRYEQYFGPGTRLTVT.